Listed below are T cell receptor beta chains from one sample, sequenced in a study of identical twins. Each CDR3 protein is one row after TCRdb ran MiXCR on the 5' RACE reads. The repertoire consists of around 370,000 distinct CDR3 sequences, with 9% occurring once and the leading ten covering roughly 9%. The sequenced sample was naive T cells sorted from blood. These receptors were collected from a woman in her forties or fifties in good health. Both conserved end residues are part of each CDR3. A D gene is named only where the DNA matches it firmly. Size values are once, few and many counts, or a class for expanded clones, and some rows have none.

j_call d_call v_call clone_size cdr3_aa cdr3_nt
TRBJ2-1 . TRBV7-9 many CASSLAEGGNEQFF TGTGCCAGCAGCTTGGCGGAGGGGGGGAATGAGCAGTTCTTC
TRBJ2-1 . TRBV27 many CASSRAYNEQFF TGTGCCAGCAGTCGCGCGTACAATGAGCAGTTCTTC
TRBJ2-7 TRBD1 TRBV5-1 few CASTGQVAYEQYF TGCGCCAGTACTGGACAGGTTGCCTACGAGCAGTACTTC
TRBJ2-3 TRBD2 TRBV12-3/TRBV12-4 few CASSLMGLASSGRTF TGTGCCAGCAGTTTAATGGGACTAGCTTCTTCGGGCCGTACATTT
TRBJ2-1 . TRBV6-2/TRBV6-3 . CASRAGFRAGSAYNEQFF TGTGCCAGCAGGGCAGGGTTCCGCGCAGGCAGCGCCTACAATGAGCAGTTCTTC
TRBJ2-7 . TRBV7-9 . CASSRGTDYEQYF TGTGCCAGCAGCCGGGGGACAGACTACGAGCAGTACTTC
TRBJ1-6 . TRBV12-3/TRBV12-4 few CASSLSSGTPLHF TGTGCCAGCAGTTTGAGCTCAGGGACACCCCTCCACTTT
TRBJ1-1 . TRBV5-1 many CASSLEENTEAFF TGCGCCAGCAGCTTGGAAGAGAACACTGAAGCTTTCTTT
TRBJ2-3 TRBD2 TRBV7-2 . CATGGFKDTQYF TGTGCTACGGGGGGTTTTAAAGATACGCAGTATTTT
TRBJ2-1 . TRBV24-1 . CSTSDAQTYYNEQFF TGTTCCACCAGTGATGCACAAACGTACTACAATGAGCAGTTCTTC
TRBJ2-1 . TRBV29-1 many CSVVGQSSYNEQFF TGCAGCGTTGTGGGGCAGAGCTCCTACAATGAGCAGTTCTTC
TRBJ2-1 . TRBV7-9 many CASSPRDPKGQFF TGTGCCAGCAGCCCCCGGGACCCTAAGGGGCAGTTCTTC
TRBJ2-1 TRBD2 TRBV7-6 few CASSSTAGTSHYNEQFF TGTGCCAGCAGCTCAACGGCCGGGACTAGTCATTACAATGAGCAGTTCTTC
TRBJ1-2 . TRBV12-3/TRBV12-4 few CATGRNYGYTF TGTGCCACAGGACGGAACTATGGCTACACCTTC
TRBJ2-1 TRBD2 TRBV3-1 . CASSQALAGLNEQFF TGTGCCAGCAGCCAAGCGCTAGCGGGATTAAATGAGCAGTTCTTC
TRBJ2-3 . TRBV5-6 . CASSQEVGTVGADTQYF TGTGCCAGCAGCCAGGAAGTCGGGACCGTGGGCGCAGATACGCAGTATTTT
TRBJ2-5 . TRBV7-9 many CASSLALEGKETQYF TGTGCCAGCAGCTTAGCGCTTGAGGGGAAGGAGACCCAGTACTTC
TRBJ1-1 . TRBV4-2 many CASSQMGGGNTEAFF TGTGCCAGCAGCCAGATGGGGGGAGGGAACACTGAAGCTTTCTTT
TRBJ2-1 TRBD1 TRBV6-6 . CASSPDRGLQFF TGTGCCAGCAGCCCGGACAGGGGATTGCAGTTCTTC
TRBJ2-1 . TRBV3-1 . CASSHWRGLNNEQFF TGTGCCAGCAGCCACTGGAGGGGCCTAAACAATGAGCAGTTCTTC
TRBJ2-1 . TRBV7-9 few CASRSGRVPYNEQFF TGTGCCAGCAGAAGTGGACGGGTTCCCTACAATGAGCAGTTCTTC
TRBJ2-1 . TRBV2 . CASSDPLVNEQFF TGTGCCAGCAGTGACCCTCTAGTCAATGAGCAGTTCTTC
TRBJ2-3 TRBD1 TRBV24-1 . CATSEPGQGHFDTQYF TGTGCCACCAGTGAGCCCGGACAGGGACATTTCGATACGCAGTATTTT
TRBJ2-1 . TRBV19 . CASSRDSMYNEQFF TGTGCCAGTAGTAGGGACTCTATGTACAATGAGCAGTTCTTC
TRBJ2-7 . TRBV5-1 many CASSLTQGQYF TGCGCCAGCAGCTTGACGCAGGGGCAGTACTTC
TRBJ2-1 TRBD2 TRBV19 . CASSVTSGRAYEQFF TGTGCCAGTAGTGTGACTAGCGGGAGGGCCTATGAGCAGTTCTTC
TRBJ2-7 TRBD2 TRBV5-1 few CASSSTSGGLFEQYF TGCGCCAGCAGCTCCACTAGCGGGGGCCTTTTCGAGCAGTACTTC
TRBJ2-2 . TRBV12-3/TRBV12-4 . CASSPGTRASSNTGELFF TGTGCCAGCAGTCCCGGGACACGGGCCAGTTCGAACACCGGGGAGCTGTTTTTT
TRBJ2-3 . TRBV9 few CASSAPQQADTQYF TGTGCCAGCAGCGCCCCCCAACAGGCAGATACGCAGTATTTT
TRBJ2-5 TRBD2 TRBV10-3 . CAISSHLLGTSDRETQYF TGTGCCATCAGTTCTCACCTGCTCGGGACTAGTGATCGTGAGACCCAGTACTTC
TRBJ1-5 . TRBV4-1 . CASNKDIVSNQPQHF TGCGCCAGCAACAAGGATATAGTGAGCAATCAGCCCCAGCATTTT
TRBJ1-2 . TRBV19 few CASSIDLLAYGYTF TGTGCCAGTAGTATAGACCTCCTGGCGTATGGCTACACCTTC
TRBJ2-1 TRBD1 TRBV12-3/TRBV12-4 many CASRTGDFNEQFF TGTGCCAGCAGGACAGGGGATTTCAATGAGCAGTTCTTC
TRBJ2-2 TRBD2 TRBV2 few CASRSGTSARTGELFF TGTGCCAGCAGGTCCGGGACTAGCGCAAGAACCGGGGAGCTGTTTTTT
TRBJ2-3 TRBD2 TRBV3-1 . CASSQAGTSGSVDTQYF TGTGCCAGCAGCCAAGCCGGGACTAGCGGGAGTGTGGATACGCAGTATTTT
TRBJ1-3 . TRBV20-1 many CSARGRGNTIYF TGCAGTGCTAGAGGCCGGGGAAACACCATATATTTT
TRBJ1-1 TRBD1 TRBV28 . CASITNPGGAFF TGTGCCAGCATTACTAACCCAGGGGGGGCTTTCTTT
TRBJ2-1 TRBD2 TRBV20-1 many CSATGTSGRANEQFF TGCAGTGCAACCGGGACTAGCGGGAGGGCCAATGAGCAGTTCTTC
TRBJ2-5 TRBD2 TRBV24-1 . CATSGPQGTSGRIYQETQYF TGTGCCACCAGTGGACCTCAGGGCACTAGCGGGAGGATTTACCAAGAGACCCAGTACTTC
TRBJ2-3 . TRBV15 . CATSRVTGTDTQYF TGTGCCACCAGCAGAGTCACAGGGACAGATACGCAGTATTTT
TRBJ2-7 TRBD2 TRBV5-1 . CASNFGTRTYEQYF TGCGCCAGCAACTTCGGGACTAGGACCTACGAGCAGTACTTC
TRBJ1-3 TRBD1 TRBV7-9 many CASSSWKGAPGNTIYF TGTGCCAGCAGCTCCTGGAAGGGGGCGCCCGGAAACACCATATATTTT
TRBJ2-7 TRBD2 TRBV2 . CASSQPTSGSYEQYF TGTGCCAGCTCCCAGCCAACTAGCGGGAGCTACGAGCAGTACTTC